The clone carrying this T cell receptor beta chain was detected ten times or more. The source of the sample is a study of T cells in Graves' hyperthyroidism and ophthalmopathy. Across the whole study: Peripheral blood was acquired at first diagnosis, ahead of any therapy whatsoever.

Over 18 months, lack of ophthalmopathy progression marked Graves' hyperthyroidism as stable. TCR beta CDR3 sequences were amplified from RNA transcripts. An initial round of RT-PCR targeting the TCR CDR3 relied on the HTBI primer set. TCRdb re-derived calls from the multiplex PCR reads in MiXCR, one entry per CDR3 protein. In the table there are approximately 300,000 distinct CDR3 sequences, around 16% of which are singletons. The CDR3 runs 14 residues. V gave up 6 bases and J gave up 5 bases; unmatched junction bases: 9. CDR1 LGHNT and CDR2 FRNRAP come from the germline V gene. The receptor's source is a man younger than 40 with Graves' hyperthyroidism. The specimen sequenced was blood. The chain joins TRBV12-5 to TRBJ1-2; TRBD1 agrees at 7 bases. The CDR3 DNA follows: TGTGCTAGTGGAAACCGGGACAGCCCTTATGGCTACACCTTC. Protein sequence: CASGNRDSPYGYTF. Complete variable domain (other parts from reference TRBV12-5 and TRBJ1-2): DARVTQTPRHKVTEMGQEVTMRCQPILGHNTVFWYRQTMMQGLELLAYFRNRAPLDDSGMPKDRFSAEMPDATLATLKIQPSEPRDSAVYFCASGNRDSPYGYTFGSGTRLTVV.